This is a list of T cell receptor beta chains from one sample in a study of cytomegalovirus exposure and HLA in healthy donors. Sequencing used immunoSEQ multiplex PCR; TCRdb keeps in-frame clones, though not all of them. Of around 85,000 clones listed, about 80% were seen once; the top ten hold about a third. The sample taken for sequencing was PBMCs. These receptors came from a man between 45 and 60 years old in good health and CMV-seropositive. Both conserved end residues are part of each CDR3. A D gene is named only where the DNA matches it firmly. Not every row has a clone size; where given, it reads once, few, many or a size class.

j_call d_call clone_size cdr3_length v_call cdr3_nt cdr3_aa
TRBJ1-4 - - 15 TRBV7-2 TGTGCCAGCAGCTTTGACAGATATTCTAATGAAAAACTGTTTTTT CASSFDRYSNEKLFF
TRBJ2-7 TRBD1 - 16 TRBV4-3 TGCGCCAGCAGCCAAGGTTGGGACAGGGGGCTGTACGAGCAGTACTTC CASSQGWDRGLYEQYF
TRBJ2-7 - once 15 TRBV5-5 TGTGCCAGCAGCTACGATGGACTGGGAAGTTACGAGCAGTACTTC CASSYDGLGSYEQYF
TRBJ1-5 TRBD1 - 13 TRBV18 TGTGCCAGCTCGGGGACAGAAAATCAGCCCCAGCATTTT CASSGTENQPQHF
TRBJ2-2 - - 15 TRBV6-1 TGTGCCAGCATAGAACAGGGCCTGAACACCGGGGAGCTGTTTTTT CASIEQGLNTGELFF
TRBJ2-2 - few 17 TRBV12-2 TGTGCAAGTCGCTTACCCAGGGACAGGGGGGACACCGGGGAGCTGTTTTTT CASRLPRDRGDTGELFF
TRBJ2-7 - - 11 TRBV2 TGTGCCAGCGGAGAAAGTTACGAGCAGTACTTC CASGESYEQYF
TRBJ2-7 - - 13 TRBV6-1 TGTGCCAGCAGCTCTTCCAGGACCTACGAGCAGTACTTC CASSSSRTYEQYF
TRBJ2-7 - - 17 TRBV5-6 TGTGCCAGCACCAAAACGCGACCCAGCGGAAATTGGTACGAGCAGTACTTC CASTKTRPSGNWYEQYF
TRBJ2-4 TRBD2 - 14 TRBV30 TGTGCCTGGGGGCGGGAGACAGACATAAACAGTCAGTACTTC CAWGRETDINSQYF
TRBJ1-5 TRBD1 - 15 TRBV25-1 TGTGCCAGCAGCGCCTCCGGACAGGCCTATCAGCCCCAGCATTTT CASSASGQAYQPQHF